These T cell receptor beta chains were read from a single sample in a study of identical twins. TCRdb re-analysed the 5' RACE reads in MiXCR, keeping a single row per CDR3 protein. The sample carries just over 500,000 distinct CDR3 sequences, around 20% recorded once. This same sample was also part of a study on T cells expressing NK-cell markers.

The sample comprised CD4+ T cells sorted from blood. The receptors were gathered from a woman between 18 and 29 years old in good health. Each CDR3 is given with its conserved first and last residue. A D gene is named only where the DNA matches it firmly. Only some rows state a clone size, as once, few, many or a class for expanded clones.

abundance | j_gene | v_gene | d_gene | CDR3nt | CDR3aa
NA | TRBJ2-5 | TRBV21-1 | NA | TGTGCCAGAGTTAGACAGGAGGAAGAGACCCAGTACTTC | CARVRQEEETQYF
many | TRBJ1-6 | TRBV10-3 | NA | TGTGCCATCAGTGAGTCAGCCTCACCCCTCCACTTT | CAISESASPLHF
few | TRBJ2-5 | TRBV12-3/TRBV12-4 | TRBD2 | TGTGCCAGCAGACGGACTAGCGGGCGCCAAGAGACCCAGTACTTC | CASRRTSGRQETQYF
NA | TRBJ2-7 | TRBV20-1 | TRBD1 | TGCAGTGCTACCCCGACAGGGCCCTACGAGCAGTACTTC | CSATPTGPYEQYF
many | TRBJ2-3 | TRBV5-1 | TRBD1 | TGCGCCAGCAGCGGCACAGGGGGAGGAGATACGCAGTATTTT | CASSGTGGGDTQYF
NA | TRBJ1-1 | TRBV20-1 | NA | TGCAGTGCTAGAGGCCCAGCTGGCCCAAACACTGAAGCTTTCTTT | CSARGPAGPNTEAFF
NA | TRBJ2-1 | TRBV7-8 | TRBD2 | TGTGCCAGCAGCTTAGCGGGCCTAGCGGGCAATGAGCAGTTCTTC | CASSLAGLAGNEQFF
NA | TRBJ2-7 | TRBV6-1 | TRBD2 | TGTGCCAGCAATCTTAGCGGGGGGGCGTACGAGCAGTACTTC | CASNLSGGAYEQYF
NA | TRBJ2-7 | TRBV20-1 | NA | TGCAGTGCGGGCGGTCGAACACGGGGCTCCGAGCAGTACTTC | CSAGGRTRGSEQYF
NA | TRBJ2-7 | TRBV27 | NA | TGTGCCAGCACTACCGTTGGCACCTACGAGCAGTACTTC | CASTTVGTYEQYF
few | TRBJ2-5 | TRBV7-2 | NA | TGTGCCAGCAGCTTAGGTCGAGGGTGGGAGACCCAGTACTTC | CASSLGRGWETQYF